This TCR beta chain was sequenced for a study of T cell changes during pregnancy in multiple sclerosis. CDR3 length equals 15 residues. Germline CDR1 and CDR2: SGHTA and FQGTGA. Trimming cost V 5 bases and J 9 bases, with 20 bases left between them. Data came from immunoSEQ multiplex PCR; TCRdb stores just in-frame clones and leaves some out. The profile shows around 130,000 clones, 96% of them singletons. The origin of this receptor is a female donor with multiple sclerosis, enrolled in a pregnancy study. The chain recombines TRBV7-3 with TRBJ2-1; unclear D gene. The material was peripheral blood, obtained after pregnancy. CDR3 coding DNA: TGTGCCAGCAGCCCTCAACCCGGTTCCCTCATTGAGCAGTTCTTC. Its protein product is CASSPQPGSLIEQFF.